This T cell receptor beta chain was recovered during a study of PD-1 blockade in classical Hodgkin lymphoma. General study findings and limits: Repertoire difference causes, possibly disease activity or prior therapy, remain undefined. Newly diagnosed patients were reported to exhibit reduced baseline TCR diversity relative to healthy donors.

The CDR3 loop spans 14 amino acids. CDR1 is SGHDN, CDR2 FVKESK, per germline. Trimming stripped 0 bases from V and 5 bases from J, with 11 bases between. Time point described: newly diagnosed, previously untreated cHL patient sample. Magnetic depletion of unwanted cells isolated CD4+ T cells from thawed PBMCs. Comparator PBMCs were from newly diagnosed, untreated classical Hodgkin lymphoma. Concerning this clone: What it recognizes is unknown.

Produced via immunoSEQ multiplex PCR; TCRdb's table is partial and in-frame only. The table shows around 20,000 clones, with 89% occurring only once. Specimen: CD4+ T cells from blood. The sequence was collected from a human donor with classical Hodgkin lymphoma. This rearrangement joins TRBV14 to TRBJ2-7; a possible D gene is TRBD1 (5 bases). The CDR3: CASSQDTQGHEQYF. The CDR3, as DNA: TGTGCCAGCAGCCAAGATACCCAGGGCCACGAGCAGTACTTC.